The clone carrying this T cell receptor (beta chain) was picked up a small number of times. Its target is not known. The CDR3 extends over 15 amino acids. Germline V lookup: CDR1 LGHNA, CDR2 YSLEER. The germline V and J ends were trimmed by 0 bases and 2 bases, with 10 bases remaining between them. The sample is drawn from a study of early T cells in non-severe SARS-CoV-2 infection. Study context: The sequenced material was bulk RNA from unsorted whole blood, and its chains were unpaired. Study-wide points: There was a bias toward anti-spike CD8 responses in VDJdb matching, which missed private and CD4 specificities.

In the library, individual cDNA molecules carried attached unique molecular identifiers. TCRdb passed the 5' RACE reads through MiXCR, listing each CDR3 protein once. The sample lists 80,000 to 95,000 distinct CDR3 sequences; around 15% were seen once. Sequenced input: whole blood. The receptor's source is an adult who was a healthcare worker with PCR-confirmed SARS-CoV-2 infection or an uninfected control (not recorded which). This rearrangement joins TRBV4-3 to TRBJ1-2; no reliable D call. In DNA, the CDR3 is TGCGCCAGCAGCCAAGAGAAGGCATTAAACTATGGCTACACCTTC. It yields the protein CASSQEKALNYGYTF.